What follows are 17 T cell receptor beta chains derived from one specimen sequenced in a study of blood T cells in healthy people across ages. Using a J-beta primer mix together with a sample-barcoded 5' primer, a second PCR was run for roughly 6 to 12 cycles. TCRdb passed the 5' RACE reads through MiXCR, listing each CDR3 protein once. The table includes about 800,000 distinct CDR3 sequences, roughly 64% detected once. The sample consisted of blood. These receptors all come from a man aged 25 to 45 in good health.

The genes are TRBV13 and TRBJ2-3, with D uncertain. This CDR3 comprises 13 residues. Germline assignment: CDR1 PRHDT and CDR2 FYEKMQ (reference sequence). V lost 6 bases and J lost 8, with 15 bases in between. The CDR3 DNA sequence: TGTGCCAGCAGTCCAGGAAGGAAGCCTACGCAGTATTTT. Translated, it gives CASSPGRKPTQYF. Full variable domain (missing parts from reference TRBV13 and TRBJ2-3): AAGVIQSPRHLIKEKRETATLKCYPIPRHDTVYWYQQGPGQDPQFLISFYEKMQSDKGSIPDRFSAQQFSDYHSELNMSSLELGDSALYFCASSPGRKPTQYFGPGTRLTVL.

This clonotype was seen more than once but under ten times. This chain uses TRBV7-9 with TRBJ1-5; D gene ambiguous. The CDR3 is made up of 12 amino acids. The V end was cut by 1 base, the J end by 5 bases, with 3 bases between. CDR1 SEHNR and CDR2 FQNEAQ come from the germline V gene (reference sequence). The CDR3 spells CASSLDDQPQHF. In DNA form, the CDR3 reads TGTGCCAGCAGCTTAGACGATCAGCCCCAGCATTTT.

This chain uses TRBV30 with TRBJ2-7; D gene unclear. Germline CDR1 and CDR2: GTSNPN and SVGIG (reference sequence). Trimming took 2 bases from V and 0 from J, leaving 5 bases between them. The CDR3 has 12 residues. Here the CDR3 DNA reads TGTGCCTGGAGTCTGCTCTCCTACGAGCAGTACTTC. Its protein is CAWSLLSYEQYF.

This chain uses TRBV20-1 with TRBJ2-1; D ambiguous. With the DNA end fitting TRBJ2-7 better, the J assignment may be wrong. The length of the CDR3 is 13 residues. CDR1 and CDR2 from the germline V gene are DFQATT and SNEGSKA (reference sequence). CDR3 sequence reads: CSARRFSYNEQYF. CDR3 nucleotides: TGCAGTGCTCGAAGGTTTTCCTACAATGAGCAGTACTTC.

J is TRBJ2-1 and V is TRBV20-1; a possible D gene is TRBD1 (6 bases). The ends were cut back, 5 bases at V and 3 bases at J, with 17 bases in the middle. The CDR3 length is 15 residues. The germline CDR1 and CDR2 sequences are DFQATT and SNEGSKA (reference sequence). The CDR3 protein is CSAPQGNLRYNEQFF. The CDR3 DNA follows: TGCAGTGCTCCCCAGGGGAACTTACGCTACAATGAGCAGTTCTTC.

V is TRBV27 and J is TRBJ2-7; D remains unclear. CDR3 size: 12 residues. The V gene lost 6 bases and the J gene lost 5 bases, with 11 bases spanning the gap. CDR1 MNHEY and CDR2 SMNVEV come from the germline V gene (reference sequence). DNA of the CDR3: TGTGCCAGCAGACCCTCGCCGGACGAGCAGTACTTC. It is translated as CASRPSPDEQYF.

This clonotype was detected only a few times. This sequence joins TRBV29-1 and TRBJ2-1; 10 bases are a match to TRBD2. The junction had 13 bases not matched to a gene; V was cut back by 4 bases and J by 7 bases. This CDR3 contains 16 residues. Germline V lookup: CDR1 SQVTM, CDR2 ANQGSEA. The CDR3 nucleotides are TGCAGCGTTGGAGGTGAGAGCGGGAGGGCTGCGAATGAGCAGTTCTTC. Amino acid sequence: CSVGGESGRAANEQFF.

The DNA of the CDR3 is TGTGCCAGCGGCGGGGGGGTCAACCAAGAGACCCAGTACTTC. Its translation is CASGGGVNQETQYF. The chain couples TRBV6-2 or TRBV6-3 to TRBJ2-5; 9 bases agree with TRBD2. This CDR3 has 14 residues. J was trimmed by 0 bases and V by 8 bases; bases with no gene match: 4. Germline loops: CDR1 MNHEY, CDR2 SVGEGT.

This clonotype was counted only a few times. The V and J genes are TRBV5-1 and TRBJ2-3; 12 bases match TRBD2. CDR3 length: 18 amino acids. CDR1 is SGHRS and CDR2 is YFSETQ in the germline V gene. The junction had 9 bases not matched to a gene; V was cut back by 4 bases and J by 0 bases. The CDR3 DNA follows: TGCGCCAGCAGCACGCGGACTAGCGGGGTCGCTAGCACAGATACGCAGTATTTT. It specifies CASSTRTSGVASTDTQYF.

This sequence joins TRBV20-1 and TRBJ1-4; 9 bases are shared with TRBD1. Per the germline V gene, CDR1 is DFQATT and CDR2 is SNEGSKA (reference sequence). V lost 0 bases, J lost 7 bases, and 6 bases stayed unmatched. The CDR3 sequence is 15 residues long. CDR3 amino acids: CSAREWTGASEKLFF. In DNA, the CDR3 is TGCAGTGCTAGAGAATGGACAGGGGCTAGTGAAAAACTGTTTTTT.

The chain is built from TRBV20-1 and TRBJ1-1; TRBD1 is a possible D gene (5 bases). CDR3 length: 14 amino acids. In germline, CDR1 is DFQATT, CDR2 SNEGSKA (reference sequence). V was cut by 5 bases and J by 7 bases, with 20 bases left in between. CDR3 DNA sequence: TGCAGTGCTCAAGGACACCCTAAGGGATATGAAGCTTTCTTT. Residues: CSAQGHPKGYEAFF.

This chain links TRBV6-2 or TRBV6-3 with TRBJ2-4; the D gene is possibly TRBD2 (6 bases). The DNA end favors TRBJ2-7, so the J call may be wrong. The CDR3 is 20 residues long. Germline values: CDR1 MNHEY, CDR2 SVGEGT. The chain's CDR3 is CASSYSIWHTPGLASYEQYF. DNA of the CDR3: TGTGCCAGCAGTTACTCGATCTGGCATACACCGGGACTCGCCTCCTACGAGCAGTACTTC.

This chain joins TRBV25-1 and TRBJ2-7, with a tentative D call TRBD2 (6 bases). Trimming took 8 bases from V and 3 from J, leaving 17 bases between them. Germline loops: CDR1 MGHDK, CDR2 SYGVNS. This CDR3 contains 14 residues. CDR3 sequence: CASGTSDSFYEQYF. The DNA of the CDR3 is TGTGCCAGCGGGACTTCCGACAGCTTCTACGAGCAGTACTTC.

This chain uses TRBV3-1 with TRBJ2-7; 7 bases agree with TRBD2. Germline V gene lookup returns CDR1 LGHDT and CDR2 YNNKEL (reference sequence). This CDR3 comprises 14 residues. V was pared by 4 bases and J by 2 bases, with 5 bases of the junction left unmatched. CDR3 DNA sequence: TGTGCCAGCAGCCCCTGGGGGGGACCCTACGAGCAGTACTTC. Translation gives CASSPWGGPYEQYF.

The chain links TRBV7-9 to TRBJ2-5; the D gene is possibly TRBD1 (5 bases). Germline CDR1 reads SEHNR; CDR2 reads FQNEAQ (reference sequence). V shed 2 bases and J shed 5 bases, with 15 bases lying between them. The CDR3 sequence is 15 residues long. This CDR3 is CASSLSSGIHETQYF. The CDR3 DNA is TGTGCCAGCAGCTTATCTTCAGGGATCCACGAGACCCAGTACTTC.

This chain uses TRBV7-2 with TRBJ2-7, with 7 bases that match TRBD1. This CDR3 is built from 14 residues. Unmatched junction bases numbered 6, after V lost 5 bases and J lost 2 bases. Germline CDR1 and CDR2: SGHTA and FQGNSA. CDR3 in DNA: TGTGCCAGCAGCGATAGACAGGGACCCTACGAGCAGTACTTC. Amino acid sequence: CASSDRQGPYEQYF.

The chain uses TRBV20-1 and TRBJ1-5; D might be TRBD1 (6 bases). V gave up 4 bases and J gave up 1 base, with 8 bases separating them. The CDR3 has 13 residues. Per the germline V gene, CDR1 is DFQATT and CDR2 is SNEGSKA (reference sequence). The CDR3 DNA reads TGCAGTGCTATCACAGGGAGCAATCAGCCCCAGCATTTT. It codes for CSAITGSNQPQHF.